Below, one T cell receptor (beta chain) is given with its context. The antigen is not known. Other DNA sequences in this specimen translate into the identical CDR3. These data come from a study of T cells in narcolepsy. V lost 0 bases, J lost 0 bases, and 7 bases lay in between. The CDR3 extends over 15 amino acids. Germline V gives CDR1 MNHEY, CDR2 SMNVEV (reference sequence). Profiled with immunoSEQ multiplex PCR; TCRdb holds only in-frame clones, not every one. This sample has 27,000 or so clones, with more than 75% found just once. General study results and limits: Autoreactive HCRT-specific and TRIB2-specific clonotypes were marked in same-patient CSF-versus-blood CD4+ comparisons. Autoreactive clonotypes reportedly recurred in blood of same and different patients, not controls.

Material for sequencing was memory (CD45RA-) CD4+ T cells from blood. The clonotype originates from a human donor in good health. The chain recombines TRBV27 with TRBJ2-3; unclear D gene. The CDR3 sequence is CASSLSLTSTDTQYF. The CDR3 DNA reads TGTGCCAGCAGTTTATCGCTGACGAGCACAGATACGCAGTATTTT.